These T cell receptor beta chains were read from a single sample in a study of CD8+ T cells in alopecia areata. Data came from immunoSEQ multiplex PCR; TCRdb stores just in-frame clones and leaves some out. Among 140,000 to 150,000 clones listed, 54% were seen once. Sequenced here: CD8+ T cells sorted from blood, sampled at week 4, from a patient treated with tofacitinib. The receptors derive from a human donor with alopecia areata. Both conserved end residues are part of each CDR3. Each record gives: CDR3 length, clone size, D gene, V gene, J gene, CDR3 DNA, CDR3 protein. The D gene is left open where the match is weak. The size of a clone is reported for some rows only, either as once, few or many, or as a class for expanded clones.

14	NA	NA	TRBV7-6	TRBJ1-4	TGTGCCAGCAGCCATCGGGGGACCAATGAAAAACTGTTTTTT	CASSHRGTNEKLFF
12	NA	NA	TRBV5-1	TRBJ2-3	TGCGCCAGCAGCTTGTCCGGAGATACGCAGTATTTT	CASSLSGDTQYF
13	once	NA	TRBV27	TRBJ2-1	TGTGCCAGCAGTTTACAGGGTAGGAATGAGCAGTTCTTC	CASSLQGRNEQFF
14	NA	TRBD2	TRBV30	TRBJ2-1	TGTGCCTGGGAGCCGGGACTACGCGGCGGTGAGCAGTTCTTC	CAWEPGLRGGEQFF
15	NA	NA	TRBV5-6	TRBJ2-3	TGTGCCAGCAGCTACGATGGGGTAAACACAGATACGCAGTATTTT	CASSYDGVNTDTQYF
12	NA	NA	TRBV30	TRBJ1-1	TGTGCCTGGAGTTGGGGTACCACTGAAGCTTTCTTT	CAWSWGTTEAFF
15	few	NA	TRBV12-5	TRBJ1-1	TGTGCTAGTGGTCCCCCCTTCCCCATGAACACTGAAGCTTTCTTT	CASGPPFPMNTEAFF
14	once	NA	TRBV11-2	TRBJ2-7	TGTGCCAGCAGCTTAGGGGGCGCGTCCTACGAGCAGTACTTC	CASSLGGASYEQYF
12	NA	NA	TRBV2	TRBJ2-7	TGTGCCAGCAGTGATCCCAGGGACGAGCAGTACTTC	CASSDPRDEQYF
15	few	NA	TRBV14	TRBJ1-1	TGTGCCAGCAGCCAAGCAGACCCACCGAACACTGAAGCTTTCTTT	CASSQADPPNTEAFF
15	few	TRBD1	TRBV6-5	TRBJ1-1	TGTGCCAGCAGTTACTCGGGACAGGGAGTCACTGAAGCTTTCTTT	CASSYSGQGVTEAFF
16	once	NA	TRBV7-8	TRBJ2-6	TGTGCCAGCAGCTTGCAGGGGGGAACTGGGGCCAACGTCCTGACTTTC	CASSLQGGTGANVLTF
12	few	NA	TRBV11-2	TRBJ2-7	TGTGCCAGCAGCTTAGGTGCCTACGAGCAGTACTTC	CASSLGAYEQYF
13	NA	NA	TRBV15	TRBJ2-1	TGTGCCACCAGCAGAGGGGTCACAGATGAGCAGTTCTTC	CATSRGVTDEQFF
12	few	NA	TRBV19	TRBJ1-5	TGTGCCAGTAGTATCGCTCGAGGGCCCCAGCATTTT	CASSIARGPQHF
13	NA	NA	TRBV19	TRBJ2-5	TGTGCCAGTAGTATTTCGGGGCAAGAGACCCAGTACTTC	CASSISGQETQYF
13	NA	TRBD1	TRBV6-5	TRBJ2-1	TGTGCCAGCAGTGTGACAGGGAGCAATGAGCAGTTCTTC	CASSVTGSNEQFF
13	NA	NA	TRBV30	TRBJ1-2	TGTGCCTGGAGTGTACCGTACGGGCTTGGCTACACCTTC	CAWSVPYGLGYTF
14	NA	TRBD2	TRBV30	TRBJ2-5	TGTGCCTGGAGTGTCGCGGGGGGGCTGGAGACCCAGTACTTC	CAWSVAGGLETQYF
13	NA	NA	TRBV29-1	TRBJ2-1	TGCAGTGTCGAGGGCAGCTCCTACAATGAGCAGTTCTTC	CSVEGSSYNEQFF
14	NA	TRBD1	TRBV27	TRBJ2-3	TGTGCCAGCAGCCACCGGCGCAGGGGGGATACGCAGTATTTT	CASSHRRRGDTQYF
14	few	NA	TRBV29-1	TRBJ2-3	TGCAGCGTTGACTCGACTACTAGCACAGATACGCAGTATTTT	CSVDSTTSTDTQYF